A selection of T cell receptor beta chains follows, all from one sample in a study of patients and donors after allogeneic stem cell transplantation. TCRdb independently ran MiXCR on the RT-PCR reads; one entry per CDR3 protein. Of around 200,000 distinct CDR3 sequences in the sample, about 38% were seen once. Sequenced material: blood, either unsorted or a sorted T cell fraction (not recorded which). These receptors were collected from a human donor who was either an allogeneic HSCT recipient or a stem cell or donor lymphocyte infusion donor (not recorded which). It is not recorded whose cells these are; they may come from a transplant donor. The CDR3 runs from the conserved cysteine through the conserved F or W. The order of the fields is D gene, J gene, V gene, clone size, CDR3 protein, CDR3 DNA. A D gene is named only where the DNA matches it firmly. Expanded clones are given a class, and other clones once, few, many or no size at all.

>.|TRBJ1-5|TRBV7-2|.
CASSLGGTSRPQHF
TGTGCCAGCAGCTTAGGGGGAACCAGCCGGCCCCAGCATTTT
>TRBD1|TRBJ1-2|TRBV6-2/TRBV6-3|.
CASGSGTDYGYTF
TGTGCCAGCGGGTCCGGGACAGACTATGGCTACACCTTC
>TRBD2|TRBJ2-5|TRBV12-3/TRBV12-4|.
CASSPIGGRGAQETQYF
TGTGCCAGCAGCCCAATCGGGGGGCGGGGGGCCCAAGAGACCCAGTACTTC
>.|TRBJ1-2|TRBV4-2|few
CASSQEVRTYGYTF
TGTGCCAGCAGCCAAGAGGTCAGAACCTATGGCTACACCTTC
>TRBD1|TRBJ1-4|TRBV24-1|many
CATSDSGTGNEKLFF
TGTGCCACCAGTGATTCCGGGACAGGGAACGAAAAACTGTTTTTT
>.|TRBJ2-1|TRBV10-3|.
CATKWSPGDYNEQFF
TGTGCCACGAAGTGGTCGCCAGGGGATTACAATGAGCAGTTCTTC
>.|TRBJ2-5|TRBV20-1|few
CSAFSPGLARYQETQYF
TGCAGTGCTTTTTCACCAGGGCTAGCGCGCTACCAAGAGACCCAGTACTTC
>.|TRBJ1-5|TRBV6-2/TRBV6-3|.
CASTARRNQPQHF
TGTGCCAGCACCGCTCGGCGGAATCAGCCCCAGCATTTT
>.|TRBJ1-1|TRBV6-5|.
CASSYSISGPNTEAFF
TGTGCCAGCAGTTACTCGATCTCTGGCCCGAACACTGAAGCTTTCTTT
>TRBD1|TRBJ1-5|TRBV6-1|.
CASRGGQSNQPQHF
TGTGCCAGCAGGGGGGGACAGAGCAATCAGCCCCAGCATTTT
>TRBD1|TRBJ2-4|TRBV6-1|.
CASRGTGSKNIQYF
TGTGCCAGCAGGGGGACAGGATCCAAAAACATTCAGTACTTC
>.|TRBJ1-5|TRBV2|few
CASSGDLSNQPQHF
TGTGCCAGCAGTGGGGACCTCAGCAATCAGCCCCAGCATTTT
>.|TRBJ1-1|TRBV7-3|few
CASSLTAEYTEAFF
TGTGCCAGCAGCCTCACCGCCGAGTACACTGAAGCTTTCTTT
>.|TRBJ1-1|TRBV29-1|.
CSVDRDFATEAFF
TGCAGCGTTGACAGGGACTTCGCGACTGAAGCTTTCTTT
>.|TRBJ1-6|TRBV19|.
CASSMDPGASLHF
TGTGCCAGTAGTATGGATCCGGGAGCGTCCCTCCACTTT
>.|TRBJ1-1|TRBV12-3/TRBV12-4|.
CASTTYRNTEAFF
TGTGCCAGCACAACCTACAGGAACACTGAAGCTTTCTTT